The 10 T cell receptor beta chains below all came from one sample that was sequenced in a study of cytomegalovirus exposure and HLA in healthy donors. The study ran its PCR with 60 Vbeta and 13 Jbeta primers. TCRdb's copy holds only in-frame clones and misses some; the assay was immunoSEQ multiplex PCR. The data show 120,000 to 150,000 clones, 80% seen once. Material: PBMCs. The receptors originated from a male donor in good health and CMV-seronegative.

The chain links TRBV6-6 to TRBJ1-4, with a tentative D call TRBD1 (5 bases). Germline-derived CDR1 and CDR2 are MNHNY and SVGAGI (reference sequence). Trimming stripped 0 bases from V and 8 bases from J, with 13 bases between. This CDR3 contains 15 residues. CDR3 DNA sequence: TGTGCCAGCAGTTACTCGGTGGGGGAGGAGGAAAAACTGTTTTTT. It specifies CASSYSVGEEEKLFF.

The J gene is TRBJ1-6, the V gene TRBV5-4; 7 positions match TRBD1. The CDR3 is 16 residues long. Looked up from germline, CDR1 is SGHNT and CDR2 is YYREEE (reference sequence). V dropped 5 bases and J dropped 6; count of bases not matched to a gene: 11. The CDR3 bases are TGTGCCAGCAGTCGGAGGGACAGCCTCTTTAATTCACCCCTCCACTTT. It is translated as CASSRRDSLFNSPLHF.

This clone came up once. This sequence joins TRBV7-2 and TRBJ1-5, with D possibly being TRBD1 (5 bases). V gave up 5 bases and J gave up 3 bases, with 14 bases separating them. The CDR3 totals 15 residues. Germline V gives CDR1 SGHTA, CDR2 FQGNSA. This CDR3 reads CASSPRGENNQPQHF. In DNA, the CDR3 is TGTGCCAGCAGCCCGCGGGGGGAGAACAATCAGCCCCAGCATTTT. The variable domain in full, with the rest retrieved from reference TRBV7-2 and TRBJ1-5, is GAGVSQSPSNKVTEKGKDVELRCDPISGHTALYWYRQSLGQGLEFLIYFQGNSAPDKSGLPSDRFSAERTGGSVSTLTIQRTQQEDSAVYLCASSPRGENNQPQHFGDGTRLSIL.

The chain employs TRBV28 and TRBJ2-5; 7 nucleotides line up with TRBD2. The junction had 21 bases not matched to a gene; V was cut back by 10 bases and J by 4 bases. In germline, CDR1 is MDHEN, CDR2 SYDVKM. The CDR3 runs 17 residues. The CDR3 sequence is CATTNSLNSGPGETQYF. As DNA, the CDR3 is TGTGCCACGACTAATAGTCTTAATAGCGGGCCGGGAGAGACCCAGTACTTC.

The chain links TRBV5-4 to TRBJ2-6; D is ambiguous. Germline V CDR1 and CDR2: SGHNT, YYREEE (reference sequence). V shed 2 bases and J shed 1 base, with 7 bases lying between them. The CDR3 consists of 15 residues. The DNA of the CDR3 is TGTGCCAGCAGCTTACTGCCTTCTGGGGCCAACGTCCTGACTTTC. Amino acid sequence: CASSLLPSGANVLTF.

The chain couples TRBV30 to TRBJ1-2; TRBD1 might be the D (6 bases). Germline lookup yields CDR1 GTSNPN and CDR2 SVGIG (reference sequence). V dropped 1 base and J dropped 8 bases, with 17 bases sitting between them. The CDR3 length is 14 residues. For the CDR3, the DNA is TGTGCCTGGAGTGCCCCCCTGGGGGCGCGGGGCTACACCTTC. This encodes CAWSAPLGARGYTF.

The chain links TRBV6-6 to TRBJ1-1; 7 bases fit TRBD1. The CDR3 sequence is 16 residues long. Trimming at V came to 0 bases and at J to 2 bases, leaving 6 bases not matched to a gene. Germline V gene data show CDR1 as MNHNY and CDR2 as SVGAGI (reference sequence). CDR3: CASSYSMGQINTEAFF. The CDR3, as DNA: TGTGCCAGCAGTTACTCGATGGGACAGATAAACACTGAAGCTTTCTTT.

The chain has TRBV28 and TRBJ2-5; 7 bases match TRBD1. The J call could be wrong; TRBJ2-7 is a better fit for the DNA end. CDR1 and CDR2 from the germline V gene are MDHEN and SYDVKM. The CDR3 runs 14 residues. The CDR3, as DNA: TGTGCCAGCAGTTCCCCGACAGGGATCCCCGAGCAGTACTTC. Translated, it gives CASSSPTGIPEQYF.

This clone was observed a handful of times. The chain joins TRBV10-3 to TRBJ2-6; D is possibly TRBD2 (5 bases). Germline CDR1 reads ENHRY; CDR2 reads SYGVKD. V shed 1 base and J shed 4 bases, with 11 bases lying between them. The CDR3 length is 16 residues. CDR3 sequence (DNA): TGTGCCATCAGTGAGTATAGGAGGCGGGGGGCCAACGTCCTGACTTTC. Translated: CAISEYRRRGANVLTF.

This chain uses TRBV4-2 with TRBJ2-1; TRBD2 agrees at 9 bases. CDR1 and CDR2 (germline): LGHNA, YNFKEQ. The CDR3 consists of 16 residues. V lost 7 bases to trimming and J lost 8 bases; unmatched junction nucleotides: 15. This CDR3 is CASIPGSGGQFDEQFF. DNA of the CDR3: TGTGCCAGCATCCCTGGTAGCGGGGGTCAGTTCGATGAGCAGTTCTTC.